The source of this T cell receptor (beta chain) is a study of control samples from healthy donors and cancer patients. Assay: immunoSEQ multiplex PCR; the TCRdb copy retains only in-frame clones and omits some. The table shows around 140,000 clones, with 91% occurring only once. This clone occurred once. This sequence originates from a man under 40 in good health. Material: blood.

The CDR3 DNA reads TGTGCCAGCAGCGTATATGGCGCCGGGGAGCTGTTTTTT. Its protein is CASSVYGAGELFF. The rearrangement links TRBV9 to TRBJ2-2; no clear D. With 1 base removed from V and 6 bases from J, the gap between germline ends came to 7 bases. The CDR3 sequence is 13 residues long. The germline V gene encodes CDR1 SGDLS and CDR2 YYNGEE. Full variable domain (missing parts from reference TRBV9 and TRBJ2-2): DSGVTQTPKHLITATGQRVTLRCSPRSGDLSVYWYQQSLDQGLQFLIQYYNGEERAKGNILERFSAQQFPDLHSELNLSSLELGDSALYFCASSVYGAGELFFGEGSRLTVL.